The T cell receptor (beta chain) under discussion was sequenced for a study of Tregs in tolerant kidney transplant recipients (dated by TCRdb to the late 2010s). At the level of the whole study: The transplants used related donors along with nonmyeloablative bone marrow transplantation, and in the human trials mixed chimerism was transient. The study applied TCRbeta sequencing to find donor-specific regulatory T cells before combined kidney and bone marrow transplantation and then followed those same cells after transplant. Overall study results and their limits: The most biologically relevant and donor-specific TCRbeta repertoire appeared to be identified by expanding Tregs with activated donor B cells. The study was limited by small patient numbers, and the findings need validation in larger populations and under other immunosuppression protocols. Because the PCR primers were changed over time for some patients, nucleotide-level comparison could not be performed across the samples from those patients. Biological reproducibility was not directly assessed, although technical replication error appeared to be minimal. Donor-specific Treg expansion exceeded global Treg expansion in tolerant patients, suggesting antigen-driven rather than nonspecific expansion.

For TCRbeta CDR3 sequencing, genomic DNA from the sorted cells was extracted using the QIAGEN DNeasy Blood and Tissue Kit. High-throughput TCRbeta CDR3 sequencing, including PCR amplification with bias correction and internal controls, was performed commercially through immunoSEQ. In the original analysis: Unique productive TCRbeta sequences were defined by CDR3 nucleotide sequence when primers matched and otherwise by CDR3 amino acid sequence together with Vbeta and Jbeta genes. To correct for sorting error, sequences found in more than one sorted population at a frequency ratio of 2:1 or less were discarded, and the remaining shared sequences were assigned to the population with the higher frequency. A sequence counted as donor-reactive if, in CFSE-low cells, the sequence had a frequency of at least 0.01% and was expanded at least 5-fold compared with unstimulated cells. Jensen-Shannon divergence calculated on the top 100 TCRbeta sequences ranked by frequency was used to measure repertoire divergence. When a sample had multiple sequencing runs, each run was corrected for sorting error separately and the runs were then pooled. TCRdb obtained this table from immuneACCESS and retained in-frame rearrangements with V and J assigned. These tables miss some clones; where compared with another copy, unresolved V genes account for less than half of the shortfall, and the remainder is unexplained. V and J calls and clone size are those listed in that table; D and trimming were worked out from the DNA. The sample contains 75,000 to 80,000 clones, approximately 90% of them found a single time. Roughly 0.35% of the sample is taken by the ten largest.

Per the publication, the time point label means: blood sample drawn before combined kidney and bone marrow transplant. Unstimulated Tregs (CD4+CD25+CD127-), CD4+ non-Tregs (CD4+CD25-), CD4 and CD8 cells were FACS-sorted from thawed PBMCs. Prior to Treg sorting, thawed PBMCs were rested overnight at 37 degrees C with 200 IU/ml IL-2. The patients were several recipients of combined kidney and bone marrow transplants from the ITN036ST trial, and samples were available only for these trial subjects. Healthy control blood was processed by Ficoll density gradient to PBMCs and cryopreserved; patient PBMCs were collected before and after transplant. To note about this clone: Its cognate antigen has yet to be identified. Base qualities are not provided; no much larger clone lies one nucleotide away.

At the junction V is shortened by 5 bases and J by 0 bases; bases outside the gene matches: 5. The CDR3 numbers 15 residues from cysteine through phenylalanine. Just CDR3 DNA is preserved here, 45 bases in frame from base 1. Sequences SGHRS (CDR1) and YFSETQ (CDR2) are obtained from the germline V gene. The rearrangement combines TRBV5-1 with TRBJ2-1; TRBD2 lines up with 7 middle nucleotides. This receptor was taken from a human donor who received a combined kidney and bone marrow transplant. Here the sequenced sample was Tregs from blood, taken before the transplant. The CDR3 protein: CASRIGTNSYNEQFF. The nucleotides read TGCGCCAGCAGAATCGGGACTAACTCCTACAATGAGCAGTTCTTC.